The 11 T cell receptor beta chains below all came from one sample that was sequenced in a study of patients and donors after allogeneic stem cell transplantation. TCRdb reprocessed the RT-PCR reads via MiXCR and lists one record per CDR3 protein. Of some 960,000 distinct CDR3 sequences listed, more than 15% are singletons. The sequencing input was blood, either unsorted or a sorted T cell fraction (not recorded which). The receptor source for this set is a human donor who was either an allogeneic HSCT recipient or a stem cell or donor lymphocyte infusion donor (not recorded which). It is not recorded whose cells these are; they may come from a transplant donor.

V is TRBV20-1 and J is TRBJ1-4; D perhaps matches TRBD1 (6 bases). Trimming took 3 bases from V and 7 from J, leaving 15 bases between them. The length of the CDR3 is 14 residues. Germline CDR1 reads DFQATT; CDR2 reads SNEGSKA (reference sequence). CDR3 in amino acids: CSASDQGIGEKLFF. CDR3 nucleotides: TGCAGTGCTAGTGACCAGGGGATTGGTGAAAAACTGTTTTTT.

This clonotype was seen at least ten times. The rearrangement joins TRBV7-9 to TRBJ2-7; no firm D call. This CDR3 has 11 amino acids. Trimming shortened V by 5 bases and J by 5 bases, and 7 bases separated the two germline ends. CDR1 is SEHNR and CDR2 is FQNEAQ in the germline V gene (reference sequence). The DNA of the CDR3 is TGTGCCAGCAGCAAGACTCACGAGCAGTACTTC. This codes for CASSKTHEQYF.

This clonotype was detected only a few times. This chain links TRBV27 with TRBJ1-2, with a possible D match to TRBD1 (6 bases). V was trimmed by 0 bases and J by 5 bases, leaving 13 bases between them. The length of the CDR3 is 15 residues. Germline V gene sequence: CDR1 MNHEY, CDR2 SMNVEV (reference sequence). In nucleotides, the CDR3 is TGTGCCAGCAGTTTATCTGGGGGGCGCGAGTATGGCTACACCTTC. This codes for CASSLSGGREYGYTF.

The J gene is TRBJ1-5, the V gene TRBV20-1; TRBD1 matches at 7 bases. Trimming cost V 2 bases and J 3 bases; bases outside gene matches: 7. CDR1 and CDR2 (germline): DFQATT, SNEGSKA (reference sequence). This CDR3 contains 15 residues. Here the CDR3 DNA reads TGCAGTGCTAGAATACAGGGGAGGGTCAATCAGCCCCAGCATTTT. This gives the protein CSARIQGRVNQPQHF.

The chain carries TRBV20-1 and TRBJ2-7; the D is unclear. Trimming took off 0 bases at V and 2 bases at J, with 8 bases between the two ends. The length of the CDR3 is 13 residues. The V gene's germline CDR1 is DFQATT and CDR2 SNEGSKA (reference sequence). CDR3 nucleotides: TGCAGTGCTAGAGAACCTCACACCTACGAGCAGTACTTC. As protein: CSAREPHTYEQYF.

A remark on this clonotype: The junction and the germline gene differ at one end; a read error may be behind it. The rearrangement joins TRBV7-2 to TRBJ2-3; 9 bases are a match to TRBD2. CDR3 length: 15 residues. The V gene's germline CDR1 is SGHTA and CDR2 FQGNSA. The chain's CDR3 is CASSIAGLATDTQYF. The CDR3 nucleotides are TGTGCCAGCAGCATAGCGGGACTAGCTACAGATACGCAGTATTTT. Full variable domain (missing parts from reference TRBV7-2 and TRBJ2-3): GAGVSQSPSNKVTEKGKDVELRCDPISGHTALYWYRQSLGQGLEFLIYFQGNSAPDKSGLPSDRFSAERTGGSVSTLTIQRTQQEDSAVYLCASSIAGLATDTQYFGPGTRLTVL.

This chain uses TRBV5-1 with TRBJ2-3, with TRBD1 as a possible D gene (5 bases). The CDR3 is 16 residues long. Germline assignment: CDR1 SGHRS and CDR2 YFSETQ. The V and J ends lost 2 bases and 2 bases respectively, with 15 bases between them. The CDR3 here is CASSFFGRASTDTQYF. CDR3 nucleotides: TGCGCCAGCAGCTTCTTCGGCAGGGCTTCCACAGATACGCAGTATTTT.

This clonotype showed up just a few times. This chain connects TRBV15 to TRBJ2-2; unclear D gene. The CDR3 length is 12 residues. The V gene lost 8 bases and the J gene lost 0 bases, with 4 bases spanning the gap. Germline values: CDR1 LNHNV, CDR2 YYDKDF (reference sequence). This chain's CDR3 is CATASNTGELFF. The CDR3 DNA reads TGTGCCACCGCTTCGAACACCGGGGAGCTGTTTTTT.

This clonotype has a handful of counts. V usage is TRBV7-9 and J usage is TRBJ1-6, with TRBD1 matching 7 bases. V trimming: 3 bases; J trimming: 8 bases; junction bases outside the gene matches: 7. This CDR3 is built from 15 residues. The germline V gene encodes CDR1 SEHNR and CDR2 FQNEAQ (reference sequence). This CDR3 reads CASSFRQGWDSPLHF. Here the CDR3 DNA reads TGTGCCAGCAGCTTTCGACAGGGATGGGATTCACCCCTCCACTTT.

This clonotype has just a few counts. The J gene is TRBJ2-7, the V gene TRBV29-1; TRBD1 aligns across 8 bases. J was trimmed by 2 bases and V by 7 bases; bases with no gene match: 7. The CDR3 has 13 residues. CDR1 SQVTM and CDR2 ANQGSEA come from the germline V gene. This chain's CDR3 is CSAYSGQAYEQYF. CDR3 nucleotides: TGCAGCGCTTACTCGGGACAGGCCTACGAGCAGTACTTC.

This chain uses TRBV28 with TRBJ2-5, with D possibly TRBD1 on 6 matching bases. Germline CDR1 reads MDHEN; CDR2 reads SYDVKM. Trimming stripped 2 bases from V and 2 bases from J, with 24 bases between. The length of the CDR3 is 19 residues. The CDR3 DNA sequence: TGTGCCAGCAGTTTAGGGGACGGACAGTTCCAAGGGCCTCAAGAGACCCAGTACTTC. Amino acids: CASSLGDGQFQGPQETQYF.